The source of this T cell receptor (beta chain) is a study of molecular identifiers for immune sequencing clone quantification. Generation of bulk TCR libraries relied on previously described methods and listed TCR primers. Each CDR3 protein gets one entry after TCRdb re-called the PCR reads with MiXCR. Of 550,000 to 750,000 distinct CDR3 sequences in the sample, 15% to 20% were seen once. With 1 base removed from V and 1 base from J, the gap between germline ends came to 14 bases. The CDR3 is 17 residues long. Germline values: CDR1 ENHRY, CDR2 SYGVKD. Sorting selected naive CD8 T cells with a CD8+CD4-CCR7+CD45RA+ phenotype.

The source is a human donor in good health. Some libraries in this study had Jurkat cell RNA spiked in. V gene TRBV10-3 combines with J gene TRBJ2-1; D is uncertain. The source material was naive CD8+ T cells from blood, with Jurkat cell RNA spiked in. The subset is: FACS-sorted CD8+CD4-CCR7+CD45RA+ naive T cells. The CDR3 DNA sequence: TGTGCCATCAGTGAGTTAACTTCCGTAGTGTCCTACAATGAGCAGTTCTTC. It codes for CAISELTSVVSYNEQFF.